This T cell receptor beta chain derives from a study of blood T cells in healthy people across ages. Using a J-beta primer mix together with a sample-barcoded 5' primer, a second PCR was run for roughly 7 to 11 cycles. Via MiXCR, TCRdb re-called the 5' RACE reads, giving one row per CDR3 protein. The table shows 910,000 or so distinct CDR3 sequences, with roughly 50% occurring only once. As regards this clonotype: Its antigen is as yet unknown.

Whole-study results and caveats: It was found that TCR beta diversity correlated strongly with the percentage of naive T cells.

Trimming took off 4 bases at V and 1 base at J, with 14 bases between the two ends. Germline-derived CDR1 and CDR2 are SGHDN and FVKESK. This CDR3 contains 16 residues. The sequence derives from a woman aged 55 to 70 in good health. The chain carries TRBV14 and TRBJ2-1; D may correspond to TRBD1 or TRBD2 (6 bases each). What was sequenced was blood. CDR3 residues: CASSLLRGASYNEQFF. The DNA of the CDR3 is TGTGCCAGCAGCCTACTTAGGGGGGCTTCCTACAATGAGCAGTTCTTC.